Listed here is a single TCR beta chain. J gave up 3 bases and V 10 bases, and 13 bases lay outside the gene matches. Germline-derived CDR1 and CDR2 are SGDLS and YYNGEE. This CDR3 has 15 residues. Produced via immunoSEQ multiplex PCR; TCRdb's table is partial and in-frame only. This table has about 70,000 clones, about 81% appearing once. The data are from a study of blood T cell repertoires in COVID-19. For the study at large: T cells, B-cell-depleted T cells, or PBMCs supplied cDNA or gDNA.

The TCR was taken from a man older than 75 with acute or convalescent COVID-19. Sequencing used peripheral blood. The gene calls are TRBV9 and TRBJ2-5; 9 nucleotides agree with TRBD2. The CDR3 region has the DNA TGTGCCTACAGGAGGGAGCGGGAGGAGGAAGAGACCCAGTACTTC. Its translation: CAYRREREEEETQYF.